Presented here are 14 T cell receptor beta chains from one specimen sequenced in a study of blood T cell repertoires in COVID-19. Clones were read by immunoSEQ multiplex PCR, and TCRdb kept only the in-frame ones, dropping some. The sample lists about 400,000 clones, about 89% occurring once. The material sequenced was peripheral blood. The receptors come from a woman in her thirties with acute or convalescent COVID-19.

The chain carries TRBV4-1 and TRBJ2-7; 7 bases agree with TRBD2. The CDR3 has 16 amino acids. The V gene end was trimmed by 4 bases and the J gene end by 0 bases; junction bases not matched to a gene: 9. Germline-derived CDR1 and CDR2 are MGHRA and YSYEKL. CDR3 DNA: TGCGCCAGCAGCCTTCAAAGACTAGCAGGCTCCTACGAGCAGTACTTC. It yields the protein CASSLQRLAGSYEQYF.

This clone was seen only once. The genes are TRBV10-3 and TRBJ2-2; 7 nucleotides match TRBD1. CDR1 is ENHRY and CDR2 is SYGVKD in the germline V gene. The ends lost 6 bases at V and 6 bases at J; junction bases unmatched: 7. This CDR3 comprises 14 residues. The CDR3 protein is CAIRITGAAGELFF. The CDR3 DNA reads TGTGCCATCAGGATTACAGGGGCAGCCGGGGAGCTGTTTTTT.

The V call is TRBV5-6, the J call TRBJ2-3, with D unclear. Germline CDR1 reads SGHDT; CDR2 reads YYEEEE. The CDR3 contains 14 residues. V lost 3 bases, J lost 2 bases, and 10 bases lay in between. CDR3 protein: CASSWQVNTDTQYF. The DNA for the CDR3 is TGTGCCAGCAGCTGGCAGGTCAACACAGATACGCAGTATTTT.

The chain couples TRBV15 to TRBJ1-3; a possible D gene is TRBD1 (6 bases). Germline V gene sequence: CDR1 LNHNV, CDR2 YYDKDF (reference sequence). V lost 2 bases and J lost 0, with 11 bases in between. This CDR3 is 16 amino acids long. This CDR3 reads CATSRPGASSGNTIYF. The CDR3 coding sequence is TGTGCCACCAGCAGACCAGGGGCCTCCTCTGGAAACACCATATATTTT.

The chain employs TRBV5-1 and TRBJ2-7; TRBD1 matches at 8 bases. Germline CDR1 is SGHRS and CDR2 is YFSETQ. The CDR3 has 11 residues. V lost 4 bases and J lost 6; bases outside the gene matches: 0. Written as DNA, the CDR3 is TGCGCCAGCAGCACAGGGGGCGAGCAGTACTTC. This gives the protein CASSTGGEQYF.

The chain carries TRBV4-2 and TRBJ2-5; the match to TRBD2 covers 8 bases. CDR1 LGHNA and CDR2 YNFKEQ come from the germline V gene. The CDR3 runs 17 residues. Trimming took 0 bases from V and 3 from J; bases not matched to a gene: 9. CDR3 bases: TGTGCCAGCAGCCAAGATAGCTCCAGCGGGGGTAAAGAGACCCAGTACTTC. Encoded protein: CASSQDSSSGGKETQYF.

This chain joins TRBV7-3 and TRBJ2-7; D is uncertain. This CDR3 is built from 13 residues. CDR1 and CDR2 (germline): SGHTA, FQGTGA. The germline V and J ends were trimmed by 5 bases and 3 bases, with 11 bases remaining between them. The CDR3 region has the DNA TGTGCCAGCAGCGCGCACTTTGGCTACGAGCAGTACTTC. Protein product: CASSAHFGYEQYF.

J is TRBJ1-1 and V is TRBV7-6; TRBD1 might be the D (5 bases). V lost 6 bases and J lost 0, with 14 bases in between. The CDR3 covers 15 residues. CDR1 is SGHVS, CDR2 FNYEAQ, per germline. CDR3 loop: CASRAQGLLNTEAFF. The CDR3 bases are TGTGCCAGCAGAGCCCAGGGACTCCTGAACACTGAAGCTTTCTTT.

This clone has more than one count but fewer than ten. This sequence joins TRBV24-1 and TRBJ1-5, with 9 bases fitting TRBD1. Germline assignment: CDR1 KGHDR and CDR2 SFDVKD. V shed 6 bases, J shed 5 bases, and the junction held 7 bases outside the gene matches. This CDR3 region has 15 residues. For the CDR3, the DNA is TGTGCCACCAGTCCGGGGGGACAGGGATATCAGCCCCAGCATTTT. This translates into CATSPGGQGYQPQHF.

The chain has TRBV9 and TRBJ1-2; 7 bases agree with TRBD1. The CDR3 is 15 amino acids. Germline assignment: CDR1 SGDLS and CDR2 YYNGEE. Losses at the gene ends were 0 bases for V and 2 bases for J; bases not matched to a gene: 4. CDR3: CASSVDGGGNYGYTF. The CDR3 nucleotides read TGTGCCAGCAGCGTAGATGGAGGGGGCAACTATGGCTACACCTTC. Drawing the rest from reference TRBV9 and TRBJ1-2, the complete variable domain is DSGVTQTPKHLITATGQRVTLRCSPRSGDLSVYWYQQSLDQGLQFLIQYYNGEERAKGNILERFSAQQFPDLHSELNLSSLELGDSALYFCASSVDGGGNYGYTFGSGTRLTVV.

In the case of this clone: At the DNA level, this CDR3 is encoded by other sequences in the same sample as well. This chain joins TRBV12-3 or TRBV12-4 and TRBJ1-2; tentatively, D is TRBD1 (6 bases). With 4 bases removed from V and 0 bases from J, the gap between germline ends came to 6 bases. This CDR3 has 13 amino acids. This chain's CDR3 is CASSWDTNYGYTF. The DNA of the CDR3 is TGTGCCAGCAGTTGGGACACTAACTATGGCTACACCTTC.

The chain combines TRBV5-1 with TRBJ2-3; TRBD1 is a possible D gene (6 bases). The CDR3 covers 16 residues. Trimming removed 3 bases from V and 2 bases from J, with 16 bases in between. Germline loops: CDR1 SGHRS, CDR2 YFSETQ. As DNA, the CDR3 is TGCGCCAGCAGCTGGACCGGGACACAAGACACAGATACGCAGTATTTT. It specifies CASSWTGTQDTDTQYF.

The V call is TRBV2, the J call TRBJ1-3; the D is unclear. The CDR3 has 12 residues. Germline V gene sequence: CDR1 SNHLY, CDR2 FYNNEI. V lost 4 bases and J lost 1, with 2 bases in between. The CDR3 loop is CASSASGNTIYF. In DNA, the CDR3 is TGTGCCAGCAGTGCATCTGGAAACACCATATATTTT. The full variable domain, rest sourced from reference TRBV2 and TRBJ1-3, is EPEVTQTPSHQVTQMGQEVILRCVPISNHLYFYWYRQILGQKVEFLVSFYNNEISEKSEIFDDQFSVERPDGSNFTLKIRSTKLEDSAMYFCASSASGNTIYFGEGSWLTVV.

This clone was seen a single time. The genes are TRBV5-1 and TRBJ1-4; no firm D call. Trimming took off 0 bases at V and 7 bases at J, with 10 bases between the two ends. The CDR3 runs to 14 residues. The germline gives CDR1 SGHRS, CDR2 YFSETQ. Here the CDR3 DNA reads TGCGCCAGCAGCTTGGCCGAGCTCCCTGAAAAACTGTTTTTT. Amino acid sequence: CASSLAELPEKLFF.